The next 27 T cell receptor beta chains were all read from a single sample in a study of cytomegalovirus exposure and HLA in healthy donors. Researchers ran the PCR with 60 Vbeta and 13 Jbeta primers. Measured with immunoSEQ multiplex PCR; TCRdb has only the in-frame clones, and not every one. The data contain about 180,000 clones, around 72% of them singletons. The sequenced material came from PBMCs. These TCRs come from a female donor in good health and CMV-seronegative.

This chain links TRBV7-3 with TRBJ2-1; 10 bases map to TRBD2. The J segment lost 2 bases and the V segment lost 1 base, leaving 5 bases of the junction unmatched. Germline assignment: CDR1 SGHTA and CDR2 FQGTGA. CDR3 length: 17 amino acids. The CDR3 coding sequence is TGTGCCAGCAGCTTAAAAGCGGGAGGGCCCCCCTACAATGAGCAGTTCTTC. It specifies CASSLKAGGPPYNEQFF.

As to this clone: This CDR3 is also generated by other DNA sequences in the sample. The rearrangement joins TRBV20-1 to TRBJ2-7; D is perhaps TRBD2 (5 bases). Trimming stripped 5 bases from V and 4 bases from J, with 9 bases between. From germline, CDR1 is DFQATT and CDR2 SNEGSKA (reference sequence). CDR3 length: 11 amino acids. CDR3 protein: CSALPGYEQYF. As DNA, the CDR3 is TGCAGTGCTCTCCCGGGATACGAGCAGTACTTC.

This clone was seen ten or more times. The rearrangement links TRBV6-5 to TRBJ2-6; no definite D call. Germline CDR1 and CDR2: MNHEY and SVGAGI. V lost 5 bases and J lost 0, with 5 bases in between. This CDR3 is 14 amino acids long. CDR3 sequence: CASSEASGANVLTF. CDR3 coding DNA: TGTGCCAGCAGTGAGGCCTCTGGGGCCAACGTCCTGACTTTC.

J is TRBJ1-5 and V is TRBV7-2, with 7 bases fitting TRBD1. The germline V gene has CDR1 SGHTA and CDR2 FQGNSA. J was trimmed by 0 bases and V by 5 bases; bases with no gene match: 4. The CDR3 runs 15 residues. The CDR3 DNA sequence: TGTGCCAGCAGCCTGACAGGGAATAGCAATCAGCCCCAGCATTTT. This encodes CASSLTGNSNQPQHF.

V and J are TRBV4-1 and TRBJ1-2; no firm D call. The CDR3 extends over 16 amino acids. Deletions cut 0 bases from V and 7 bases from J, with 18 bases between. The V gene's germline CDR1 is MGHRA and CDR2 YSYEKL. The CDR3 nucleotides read TGCGCCAGCAGCCAAGACCCCGTTTGGCAGGAAGGTGGCTACACCTTC. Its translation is CASSQDPVWQEGGYTF.

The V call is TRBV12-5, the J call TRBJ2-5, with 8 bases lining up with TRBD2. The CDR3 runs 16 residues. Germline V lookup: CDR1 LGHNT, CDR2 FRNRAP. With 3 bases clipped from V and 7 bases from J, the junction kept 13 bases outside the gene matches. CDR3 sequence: CASGFHKAGVGGTQYF. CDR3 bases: TGTGCTAGTGGTTTTCACAAAGCGGGAGTGGGGGGGACCCAGTACTTC.

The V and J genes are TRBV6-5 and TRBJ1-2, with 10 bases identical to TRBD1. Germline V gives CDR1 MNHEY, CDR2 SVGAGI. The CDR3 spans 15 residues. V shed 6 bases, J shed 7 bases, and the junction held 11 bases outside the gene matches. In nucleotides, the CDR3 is TGTGCCAGCAGGTCCCCGGGACAGGGGAGAACTGGCTACACCTTC. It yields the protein CASRSPGQGRTGYTF.

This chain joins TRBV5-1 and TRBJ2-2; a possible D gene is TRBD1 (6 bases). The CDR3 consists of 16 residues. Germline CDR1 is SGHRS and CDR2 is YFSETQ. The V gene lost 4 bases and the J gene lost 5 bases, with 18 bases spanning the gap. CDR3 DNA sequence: TGCGCCAGCAGCCCCTGGGGGCAGGATGGAACCGGGGAGCTGTTTTTT. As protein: CASSPWGQDGTGELFF. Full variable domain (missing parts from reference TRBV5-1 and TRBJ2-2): KAGVTQTPRYLIKTRGQQVTLSCSPISGHRSVSWYQQTPGQGLQFLFEYFSETQRNKGNFPGRFSGRQFSNSRSEMNVSTLELGDSALYLCASSPWGQDGTGELFFGEGSRLTVL.

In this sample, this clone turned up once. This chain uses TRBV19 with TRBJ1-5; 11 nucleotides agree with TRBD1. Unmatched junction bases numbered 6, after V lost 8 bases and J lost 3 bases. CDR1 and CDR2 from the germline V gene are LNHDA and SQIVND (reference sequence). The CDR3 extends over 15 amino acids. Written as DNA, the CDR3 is TGTGCCAGTGGACCGGGACAGGGGGTCAATCAGCCCCAGCATTTT. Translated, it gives CASGPGQGVNQPQHF.

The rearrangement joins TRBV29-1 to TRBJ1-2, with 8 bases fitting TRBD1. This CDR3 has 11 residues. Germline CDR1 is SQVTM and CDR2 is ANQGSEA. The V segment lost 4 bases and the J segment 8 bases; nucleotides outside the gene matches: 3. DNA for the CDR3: TGCAGCGTTGCAGGGGGCGACGGCTACACCTTC. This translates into CSVAGGDGYTF.

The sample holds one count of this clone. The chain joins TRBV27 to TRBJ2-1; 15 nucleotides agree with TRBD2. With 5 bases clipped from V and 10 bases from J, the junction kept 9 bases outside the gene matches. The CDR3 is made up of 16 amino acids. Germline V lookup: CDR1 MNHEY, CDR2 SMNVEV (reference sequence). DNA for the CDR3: TGTGCCAGCAGTACCTGGACTAGCGGGGGGGCCCAGGAGCAGTTCTTC. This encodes CASSTWTSGGAQEQFF.

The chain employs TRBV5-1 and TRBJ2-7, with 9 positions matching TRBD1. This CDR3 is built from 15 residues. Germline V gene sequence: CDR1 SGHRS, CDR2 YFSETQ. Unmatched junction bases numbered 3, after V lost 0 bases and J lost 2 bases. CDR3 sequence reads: CASSLVWDRAYEQYF. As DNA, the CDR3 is TGCGCCAGCAGCTTGGTTTGGGACAGGGCCTACGAGCAGTACTTC.

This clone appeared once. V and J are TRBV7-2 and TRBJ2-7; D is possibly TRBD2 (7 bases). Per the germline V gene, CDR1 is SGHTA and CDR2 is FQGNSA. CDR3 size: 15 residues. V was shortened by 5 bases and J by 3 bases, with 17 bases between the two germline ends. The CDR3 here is CASSRGAGEIYEQYF. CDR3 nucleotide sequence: TGTGCCAGCAGCCGGGGGGCGGGAGAGATCTACGAGCAGTACTTC.

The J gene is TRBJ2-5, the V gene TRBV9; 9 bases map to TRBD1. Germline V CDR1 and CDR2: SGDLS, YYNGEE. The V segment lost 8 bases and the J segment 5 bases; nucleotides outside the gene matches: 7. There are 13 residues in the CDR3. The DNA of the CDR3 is TGTGCCAGTTCACAGGGGGCGTGGGAGACCCAGTACTTC. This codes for CASSQGAWETQYF. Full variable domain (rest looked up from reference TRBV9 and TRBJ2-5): DSGVTQTPKHLITATGQRVTLRCSPRSGDLSVYWYQQSLDQGLQFLIQYYNGEERAKGNILERFSAQQFPDLHSELNLSSLELGDSALYFCASSQGAWETQYFGPGTRLLVL.

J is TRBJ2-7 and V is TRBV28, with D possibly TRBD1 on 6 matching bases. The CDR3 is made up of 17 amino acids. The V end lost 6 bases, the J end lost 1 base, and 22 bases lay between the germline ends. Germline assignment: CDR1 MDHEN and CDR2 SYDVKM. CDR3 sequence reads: CASSSFLHRVSSYEQYF. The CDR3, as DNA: TGTGCCAGCAGCAGCTTTCTGCACAGGGTGTCGTCCTACGAGCAGTACTTC.

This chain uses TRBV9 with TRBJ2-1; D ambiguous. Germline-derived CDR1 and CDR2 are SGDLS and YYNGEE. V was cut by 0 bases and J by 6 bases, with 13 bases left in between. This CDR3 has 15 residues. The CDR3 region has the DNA TGTGCCAGCAGCGTAGCGGCTAGTCTCCCCAATGAGCAGTTCTTC. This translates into CASSVAASLPNEQFF.

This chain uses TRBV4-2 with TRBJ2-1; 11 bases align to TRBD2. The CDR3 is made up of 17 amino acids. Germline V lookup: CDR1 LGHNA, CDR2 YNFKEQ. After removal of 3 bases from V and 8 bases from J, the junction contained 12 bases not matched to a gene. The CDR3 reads CASSHGASLAGGHEQFF. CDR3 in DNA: TGTGCCAGCAGCCACGGTGCCTCTCTAGCGGGAGGACATGAGCAGTTCTTC.

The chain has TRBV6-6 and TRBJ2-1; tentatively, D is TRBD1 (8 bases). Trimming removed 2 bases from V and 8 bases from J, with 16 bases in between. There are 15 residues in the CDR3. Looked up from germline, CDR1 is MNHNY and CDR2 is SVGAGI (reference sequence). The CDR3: CASSYRDRGGDEQFF. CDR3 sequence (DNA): TGTGCCAGCAGTTACCGAGACAGGGGAGGGGATGAGCAGTTCTTC.

The CDR3 loop reads CASTLSGGGWGTEAFF. The DNA for the CDR3 is TGTGCCAGCACTCTAAGTGGGGGGGGGTGGGGCACTGAAGCTTTCTTT. The rearrangement links TRBV4-2 to TRBJ1-1, with D tentatively TRBD1 (5 bases). The CDR3 spans 16 residues. Germline V gives CDR1 LGHNA, CDR2 YNFKEQ. The ends were cut back, 7 bases at V and 4 bases at J, with 22 bases in the middle.

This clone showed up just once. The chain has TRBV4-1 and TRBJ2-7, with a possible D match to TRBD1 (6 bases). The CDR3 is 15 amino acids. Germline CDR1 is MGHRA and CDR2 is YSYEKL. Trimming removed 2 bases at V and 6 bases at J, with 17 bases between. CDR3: CASSQQTAQGSEQYF. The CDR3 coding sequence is TGCGCCAGCAGCCAACAGACAGCTCAGGGGTCCGAGCAGTACTTC.

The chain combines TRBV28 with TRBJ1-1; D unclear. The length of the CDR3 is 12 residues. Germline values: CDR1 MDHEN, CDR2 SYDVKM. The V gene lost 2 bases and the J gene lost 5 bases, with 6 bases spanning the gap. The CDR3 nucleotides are TGTGCCAGCAGTTTACTGTATACTGAAGCTTTCTTT. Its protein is CASSLLYTEAFF.

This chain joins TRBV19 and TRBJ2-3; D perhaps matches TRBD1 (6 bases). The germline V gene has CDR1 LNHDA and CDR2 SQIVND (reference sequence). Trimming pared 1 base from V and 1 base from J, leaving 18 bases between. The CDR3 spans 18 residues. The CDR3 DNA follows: TGTGCCAGTAGTATAGGGACCGGACCCCACAGGGGCACAGATACGCAGTATTTT. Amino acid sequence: CASSIGTGPHRGTDTQYF.

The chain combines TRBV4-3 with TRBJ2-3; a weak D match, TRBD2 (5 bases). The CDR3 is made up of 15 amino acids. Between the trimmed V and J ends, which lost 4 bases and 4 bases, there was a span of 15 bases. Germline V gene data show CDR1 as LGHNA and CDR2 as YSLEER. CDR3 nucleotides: TGCGCCAGCAGCCCCACGGGAATCGGCTCAGATACGCAGTATTTT. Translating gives CASSPTGIGSDTQYF.

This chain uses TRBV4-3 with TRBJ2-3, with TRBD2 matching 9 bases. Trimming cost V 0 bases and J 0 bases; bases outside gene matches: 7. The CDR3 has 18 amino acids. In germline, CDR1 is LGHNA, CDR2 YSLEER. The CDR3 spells CASSQEAAGGTSTDTQYF. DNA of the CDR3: TGCGCCAGCAGCCAAGAAGCAGCGGGGGGAACTAGCACAGATACGCAGTATTTT.

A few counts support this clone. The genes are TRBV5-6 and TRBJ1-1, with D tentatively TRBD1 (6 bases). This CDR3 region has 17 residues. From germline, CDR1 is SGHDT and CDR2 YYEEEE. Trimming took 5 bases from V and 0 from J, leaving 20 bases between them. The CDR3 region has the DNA TGTGCCAGCAGTTTGTCGAGACAGGACGTCATGAACACTGAAGCTTTCTTT. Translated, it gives CASSLSRQDVMNTEAFF.

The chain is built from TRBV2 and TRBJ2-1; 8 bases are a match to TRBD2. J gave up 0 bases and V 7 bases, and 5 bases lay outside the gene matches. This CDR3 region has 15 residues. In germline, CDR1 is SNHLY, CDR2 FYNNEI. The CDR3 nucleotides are TGTGCCAGCACTCTACGGGGGGGCTCCTACAATGAGCAGTTCTTC. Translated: CASTLRGGSYNEQFF.

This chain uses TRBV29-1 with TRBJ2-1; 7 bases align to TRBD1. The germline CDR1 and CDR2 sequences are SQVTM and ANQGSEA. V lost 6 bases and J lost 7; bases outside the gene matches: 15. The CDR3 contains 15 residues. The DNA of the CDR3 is TGCAGCGTCGAGCCGGGACAGAGGGTGAGAAATGAGCAGTTCTTC. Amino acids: CSVEPGQRVRNEQFF.